One and the same sample provided the 27 T cell receptor beta chains below, sequenced in a study of Ad26.COV2.S vaccination and SARS-CoV-2 variants (dated by TCRdb to about 2021). Library prep was done by the immunoSEQ multiplex PCR assay. TCRdb obtained this table from immuneACCESS and retained in-frame rearrangements with V and J assigned. These tables miss some clones; where compared with another copy, unresolved V genes account for less than half of the shortfall, and the remainder is unexplained. In all, the sample holds approximately 400,000 clones, and about 92% of those were seen once. The ten largest clones take up 3.9% of the sample. The label giving this sample's time point can be read as: individuals recovered from natural SARS-CoV-2 infection. Here the sequenced sample was peripheral blood, taken after recovery from COVID-19. Receptor source: a human donor who had recovered from COVID-19.

The rearrangement uses TRBV7-9 and TRBJ1-1, with D possibly TRBD1 on 5 matching bases. This CDR3 contains 13 residues. CDR1 is SEHNR and CDR2 is FQNEAQ in the germline V gene (reference sequence). Trimming removed 4 bases at V and 5 bases at J, with 11 bases between. CDR3 DNA: TGTGCCAGCAGCTCCGACAGTGGTACTGAAGCTTTCTTT. Residues: CASSSDSGTEAFF.

The chain employs TRBV5-1 and TRBJ2-7; TRBD2 matches 10 bases. This CDR3 is 14 amino acids long. The V and J ends lost 2 bases and 3 bases, in that order; junction bases with no gene match: 2. CDR1 SGHRS and CDR2 YFSETQ come from the germline V gene. The CDR3 nucleotides are TGCGCCAGCAGCTTTAGCGGGGGGAACTACGAGCAGTACTTC. It is translated as CASSFSGGNYEQYF. Supplemented by reference TRBV5-1 and TRBJ2-7, the full variable domain reads KAGVTQTPRYLIKTRGQQVTLSCSPISGHRSVSWYQQTPGQGLQFLFEYFSETQRNKGNFPGRFSGRQFSNSRSEMNVSTLELGDSALYLCASSFSGGNYEQYFGPGTRLTVT.

The chain is built from TRBV5-6 and TRBJ2-1; possibly TRBD2 for D (7 bases). V was clipped by 0 bases and J by 3 bases, with 10 bases between them. Germline V gene data show CDR1 as SGHDT and CDR2 as YYEEEE. The CDR3 has 15 residues. In nucleotides, the CDR3 is TGTGCCAGCAGCTTGGACGGGGGGCACTACAATGAGCAGTTCTTC. Protein: CASSLDGGHYNEQFF.

The chain links TRBV3-1 (or the pseudogene TRBV3-2) to TRBJ1-3; the D is unclear. The CDR3 runs to 14 residues. Per germline, CDR1 LGHDT and CDR2 YNNKEL (reference sequence). V was pared by 6 bases and J by 2 bases, with 11 bases between. CDR3 bases: TGTGCCAGCAGAAGAGGATCGGCTGGAAACACCATATATTTT. Its translation is CASRRGSAGNTIYF.

The rearrangement joins TRBV4-1 to TRBJ1-2; 9 bases are shared with TRBD1. The V gene's germline CDR1 is MGHRA and CDR2 YSYEKL. Trimming removed 0 bases from V and 8 bases from J; junction bases left unmatched: 10. The CDR3 is 16 residues long. The CDR3 DNA reads as TGCGCCAGCAGCCAAGAACCGGGACAGGGTCTTGTCGGCTACACCTTC. Protein: CASSQEPGQGLVGYTF.

The chain has TRBV12-5 and TRBJ1-4, with 10 bases matching TRBD1. V lost 4 bases, J lost 11 bases, and 10 bases stayed unmatched. CDR1 is LGHNT and CDR2 is FRNRAP in the germline V gene. This CDR3 has 15 amino acids. In DNA form, the CDR3 reads TGTGCTAGTGGTTCCCCCGGGACAGGGGAGGACAAACTGTTTTTT. This encodes CASGSPGTGEDKLFF.

Remarks on this clone: Different DNA sequences within this sample yield the same CDR3. The gene calls are TRBV6-5 and TRBJ1-1; D remains unclear. Trimming took off 5 bases at V and 5 bases at J, with 6 bases between the two ends. Germline-derived CDR1 and CDR2 are MNHEY and SVGAGI. This CDR3 spans 11 amino acids. The CDR3 DNA reads TGTGCCAGCAGTCCCGGGACTGAAGCTTTCTTT. This codes for CASSPGTEAFF.

As DNA, the CDR3 is TGTGCCAGTAGTGACAGAGGGGGGGCCAGTTCGGCTCCCCCTGAGCAGTTCTTC. Encoded protein: CASSDRGGASSAPPEQFF. The chain carries TRBV19 and TRBJ2-1; a weak D match, TRBD2 (7 bases). The CDR3 consists of 18 residues. Looked up from germline, CDR1 is LNHDA and CDR2 is SQIVND (reference sequence). V was pared by 5 bases and J by 9 bases, with 29 bases between.

This sequence joins TRBV6-2 or TRBV6-3 and TRBJ2-7; D is ambiguous. V was clipped by 2 bases and J by 2 bases, with 4 bases between them. The CDR3 extends over 12 amino acids. The germline gives CDR1 MNHEY, CDR2 SVGEGT. In nucleotides, the CDR3 is TGTGCCAGCAGTTACCACCCCTACGAGCAGTACTTC. Amino acid sequence: CASSYHPYEQYF.

A few counts support this clone. V and J are TRBV13 and TRBJ1-6; D ambiguous. The V gene lost 4 bases and the J gene lost 7 bases, with 14 bases spanning the gap. The CDR3 consists of 15 residues. Germline CDR1 reads PRHDT; CDR2 reads FYEKMQ (reference sequence). This chain's CDR3 is CASSSFARANSPLHF. The CDR3, as DNA: TGTGCCAGCAGCTCTTTTGCACGGGCAAATTCACCCCTCCACTTT.

The V gene is TRBV27, the J gene TRBJ1-1, with TRBD1 as a possible D gene (5 bases). The CDR3 has 16 amino acids. The germline V gene has CDR1 MNHEY and CDR2 SMNVEV (reference sequence). V shed 0 bases and J shed 2 bases, with 13 bases lying between them. The CDR3 loop reads CASSLSLGPPNTEAFF. CDR3 coding DNA: TGTGCCAGCAGTTTATCGCTGGGGCCGCCCAACACTGAAGCTTTCTTT.

This chain links TRBV7-9 with TRBJ2-5, with D perhaps being TRBD1 or TRBD2 (6 bases each). The CDR3 loop spans 15 amino acids. Trimming removed 3 bases from V and 5 bases from J, with 16 bases in between. Germline V CDR1 and CDR2: SEHNR, FQNEAQ (reference sequence). CDR3 residues: CASSFLQGGVETQYF. In nucleotides, the CDR3 is TGTGCCAGCAGCTTCCTACAGGGAGGTGTGGAGACCCAGTACTTC.

This clone was seen a single time. The rearrangement links TRBV13 to TRBJ2-5; D remains unclear. The CDR3 totals 13 residues. Germline V gene data show CDR1 as PRHDT and CDR2 as FYEKMQ (reference sequence). V shed 0 bases and J shed 5 bases, with 7 bases lying between them. CDR3 loop: CASSLGRVETQYF. The CDR3 coding sequence is TGTGCCAGCAGCTTAGGCCGGGTTGAGACCCAGTACTTC.

The CDR3 loop is CASSMGSSGNNEQFF. The CDR3 DNA reads as TGTGCCAGTAGTATGGGGTCTTCGGGGAACAATGAGCAGTTCTTC. The chain couples TRBV19 to TRBJ2-1, with D possibly matching TRBD2 (5 bases). From germline, CDR1 is LNHDA and CDR2 SQIVND (reference sequence). CDR3 length: 15 residues. V lost 3 bases and J 5 bases, leaving 14 bases between the germline ends.

The gene calls are TRBV6-1 and TRBJ2-1; D is possibly TRBD1 (6 bases). From germline, CDR1 is MNHNS and CDR2 SASEGT. Trimming left V 4 bases short and J 0 bases short, with 16 bases between. CDR3 length: 17 amino acids. CDR3 in amino acids: CASSAMGTTNSYNEQFF. The CDR3 coding sequence is TGTGCCAGCAGTGCTATGGGGACAACCAACTCCTACAATGAGCAGTTCTTC.

The rearrangement uses TRBV20-1 and TRBJ1-6; D call uncertain. The germline gives CDR1 DFQATT, CDR2 SNEGSKA (reference sequence). The germline V and J ends were trimmed by 3 bases and 10 bases, with 16 bases remaining between them. The CDR3 covers 14 residues. Here the CDR3 reads CSASLKGSPSPLHF. DNA of the CDR3: TGCAGTGCTAGTTTGAAAGGGTCCCCATCACCCCTCCACTTT.

CDR3 in DNA: TGTGCCAGCTCACCTGGGCCGACAGCGAACACTGAAGCTTTCTTT. It is translated as CASSPGPTANTEAFF. The chain uses TRBV18 and TRBJ1-1; the D gene is possibly TRBD1 (5 bases). V lost 3 bases to trimming and J lost 1 base, with 12 bases between them. This CDR3 region has 15 residues. Germline lookup yields CDR1 KGHSH and CDR2 LQKENI.

The V call is TRBV13, the J call TRBJ2-7, with 7 bases matching TRBD1. The J segment lost 2 bases and the V segment lost 1 base, leaving 2 bases of the junction unmatched. The V gene's germline CDR1 is PRHDT and CDR2 FYEKMQ (reference sequence). CDR3 length: 14 residues. CDR3 coding DNA: TGTGCCAGCAGCTTAGCGGGGACAGCCTACGAGCAGTACTTC. Its translation: CASSLAGTAYEQYF.

CDR3 bases: TGTGCCAGCTCACCACCCAGGACAGGGTATTACACCTTC. Amino acids: CASSPPRTGYYTF. This chain uses TRBV18 with TRBJ1-2; TRBD1 matches at 8 bases. V shed 0 bases, J shed 11 bases, and the junction held 5 bases outside the gene matches. The length of the CDR3 is 13 residues. In germline, CDR1 is KGHSH, CDR2 LQKENI.

V and J are TRBV18 and TRBJ1-2; D uncertain. The CDR3 consists of 15 residues. In germline, CDR1 is KGHSH, CDR2 LQKENI. Trimming stripped 2 bases from V and 4 bases from J, with 14 bases between. DNA for the CDR3: TGTGCCAGCTCACCATCGGCAGACCAATCCTATGGCTACACCTTC. Translating it yields CASSPSADQSYGYTF.

The chain recombines TRBV27 with TRBJ2-3; 11 bases map to TRBD2. The CDR3 has 16 residues. Germline V CDR1 and CDR2: MNHEY, SMNVEV (reference sequence). V lost 7 bases, J lost 0 bases, and 6 bases stayed unmatched. The CDR3 protein is CASNQLAGVSTDTQYF. For the CDR3, the DNA is TGTGCCAGCAACCAACTAGCGGGGGTTAGCACAGATACGCAGTATTTT.

This clone came up once. Here the CDR3 reads CASSNDRVEDYGYTF. In DNA, the CDR3 is TGTGCCAGCAGCAATGACAGGGTAGAGGACTATGGCTACACCTTC. The rearrangement uses TRBV21-1 and TRBJ1-2; the DNA was not used to check the table's D call, TRBD1. TRBV21-1 is a pseudogene. The CDR3 sequence is 15 residues long.

The chain has TRBV6-5 and TRBJ2-7; D is undetermined. CDR1 MNHEY and CDR2 SVGAGI come from the germline V gene. CDR3 size: 10 residues. Trimming stripped 2 bases from V and 6 bases from J, with 2 bases between. CDR3 coding DNA: TGTGCCAGCAGTTACCCCGAGCAGTACTTC. As protein: CASSYPEQYF.

The J gene is TRBJ1-5, the V gene TRBV19; D is ambiguous. Trimming removed 5 bases at V and 0 bases at J, with 14 bases between. The CDR3 has 16 amino acids. The germline V gene encodes CDR1 LNHDA and CDR2 SQIVND (reference sequence). CDR3 residues: CASSPRQISSNQPQHF. CDR3 bases: TGTGCCAGTAGTCCGCGACAAATCTCTAGCAATCAGCCCCAGCATTTT.

Turning to this clone: Other DNA sequences of this sample code for an identical CDR3. The rearrangement links TRBV10-3 to TRBJ1-1; no reliable D call. The germline V and J ends were trimmed by 5 bases and 2 bases, with 6 bases remaining between them. There are 12 residues in the CDR3. Germline V gene data show CDR1 as ENHRY and CDR2 as SYGVKD. The CDR3 DNA is TGTGCCATCAGTCCGGGCAACACTGAAGCTTTCTTT. It codes for CAISPGNTEAFF.

J is TRBJ1-1 and V is TRBV27; D gene uncertain. CDR3 length: 13 residues. V shed 2 bases and J shed 6 bases, with 10 bases lying between them. The V gene's germline CDR1 is MNHEY and CDR2 SMNVEV (reference sequence). CDR3: CASSLSARSEAFF. The CDR3, as DNA: TGTGCCAGCAGTTTAAGCGCTAGGTCTGAAGCTTTCTTT.

The chain carries TRBV6-5 and TRBJ2-7, with 7 bases fitting TRBD1. This CDR3 comprises 14 residues. Germline V gene data show CDR1 as MNHEY and CDR2 as SVGAGI. Trimming removed 7 bases from V and 0 bases from J; junction bases left unmatched: 6. CDR3 loop: CASIRGTASYEQYF. The CDR3 DNA is TGTGCCAGCATTAGGGGGACAGCCTCCTACGAGCAGTACTTC.